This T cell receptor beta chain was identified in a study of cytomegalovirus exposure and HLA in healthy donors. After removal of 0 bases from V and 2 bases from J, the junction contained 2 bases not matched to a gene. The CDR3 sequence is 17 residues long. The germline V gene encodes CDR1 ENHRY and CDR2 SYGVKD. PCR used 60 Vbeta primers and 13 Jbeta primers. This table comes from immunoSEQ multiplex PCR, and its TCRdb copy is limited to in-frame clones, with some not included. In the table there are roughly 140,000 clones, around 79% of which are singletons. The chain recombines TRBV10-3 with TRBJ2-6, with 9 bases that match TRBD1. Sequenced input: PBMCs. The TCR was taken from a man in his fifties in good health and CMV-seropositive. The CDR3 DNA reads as TGTGCCATCAGTGAGTCGACAGGGGGGACTGGGGCCAACGTCCTGACTTTC. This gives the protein CAISESTGGTGANVLTF.